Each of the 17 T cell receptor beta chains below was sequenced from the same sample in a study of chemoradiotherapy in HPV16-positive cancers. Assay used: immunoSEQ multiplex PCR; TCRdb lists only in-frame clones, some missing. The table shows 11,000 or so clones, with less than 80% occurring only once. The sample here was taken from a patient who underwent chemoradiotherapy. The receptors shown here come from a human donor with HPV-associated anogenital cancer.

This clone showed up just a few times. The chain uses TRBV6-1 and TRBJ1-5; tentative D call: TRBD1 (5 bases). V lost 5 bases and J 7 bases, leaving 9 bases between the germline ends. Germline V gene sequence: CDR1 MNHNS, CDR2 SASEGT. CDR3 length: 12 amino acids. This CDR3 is CASSKGTQPQHF. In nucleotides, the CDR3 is TGTGCCAGCAGTAAAGGGACCCAGCCCCAGCATTTT.

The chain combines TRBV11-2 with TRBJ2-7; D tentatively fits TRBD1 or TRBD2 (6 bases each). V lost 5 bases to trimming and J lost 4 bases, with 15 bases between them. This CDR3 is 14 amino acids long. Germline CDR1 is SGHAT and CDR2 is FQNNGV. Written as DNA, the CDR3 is TGTGCCAGCAGCCCTCTCGGAGGGGGGTACGAGCAGTACTTC. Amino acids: CASSPLGGGYEQYF.

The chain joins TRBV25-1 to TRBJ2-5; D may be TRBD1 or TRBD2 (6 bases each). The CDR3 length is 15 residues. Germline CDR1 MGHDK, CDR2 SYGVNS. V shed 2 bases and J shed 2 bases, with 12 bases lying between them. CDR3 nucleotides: TGTGCCAGCAGTGAAAGGGGGGCAGGACAAGAGACCCAGTACTTC. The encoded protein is CASSERGAGQETQYF.

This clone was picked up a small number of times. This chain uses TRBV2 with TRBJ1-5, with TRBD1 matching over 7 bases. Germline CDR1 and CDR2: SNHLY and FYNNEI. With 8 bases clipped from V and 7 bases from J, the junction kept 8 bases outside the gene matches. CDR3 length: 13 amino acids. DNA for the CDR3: TGTGCCAGCGGACAGGCCCCGAGGCAGCCCCAGCATTTT. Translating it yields CASGQAPRQPQHF. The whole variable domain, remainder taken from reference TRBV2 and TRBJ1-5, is EPEVTQTPSHQVTQMGQEVILRCVPISNHLYFYWYRQILGQKVEFLVSFYNNEISEKSEIFDDQFSVERPDGSNFTLKIRSTKLEDSAMYFCASGQAPRQPQHFGDGTRLSIL.

The CDR3 coding sequence is TGTGCCAGTAGACGCTCCGGGACAGCAAACACTGAAGCTTTCTTT. Its protein is CASRRSGTANTEAFF. The chain joins TRBV19 to TRBJ1-1, with TRBD1 matching over 7 bases. Germline V lookup: CDR1 LNHDA, CDR2 SQIVND (reference sequence). V trimming: 6 bases; J trimming: 2 bases; junction bases outside the gene matches: 9. The CDR3 has 15 amino acids.

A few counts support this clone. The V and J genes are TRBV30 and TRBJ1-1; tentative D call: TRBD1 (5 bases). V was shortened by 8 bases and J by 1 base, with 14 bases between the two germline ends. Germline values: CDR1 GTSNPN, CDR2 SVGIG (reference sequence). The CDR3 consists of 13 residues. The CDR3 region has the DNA TGTGCCGGAAGGGGATTGAGGAACACTGAAGCTTTCTTT. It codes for CAGRGLRNTEAFF.

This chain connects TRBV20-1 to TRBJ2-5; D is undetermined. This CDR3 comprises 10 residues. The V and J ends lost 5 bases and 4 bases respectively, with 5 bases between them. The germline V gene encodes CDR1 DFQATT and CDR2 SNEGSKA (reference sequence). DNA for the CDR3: TGCAGTGCTGGAAGAGAGACCCAGTACTTC. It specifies CSAGRETQYF.

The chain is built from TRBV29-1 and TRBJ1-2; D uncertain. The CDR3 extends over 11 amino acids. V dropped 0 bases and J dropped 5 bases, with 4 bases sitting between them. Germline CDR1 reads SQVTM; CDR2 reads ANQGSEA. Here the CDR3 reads CSVEEGYGYTF. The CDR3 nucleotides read TGCAGCGTTGAAGAAGGTTATGGCTACACCTTC.

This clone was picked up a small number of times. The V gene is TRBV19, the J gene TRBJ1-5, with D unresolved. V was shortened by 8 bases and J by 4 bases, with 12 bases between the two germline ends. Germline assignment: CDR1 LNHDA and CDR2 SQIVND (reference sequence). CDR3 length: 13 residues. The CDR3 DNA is TGTGCCAGTGCCGCCTCCGGGAATCAGCCCCAGCATTTT. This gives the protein CASAASGNQPQHF.

Here the CDR3 reads CSVSGQARGYTF. The CDR3 DNA reads as TGCAGCGTTTCTGGACAGGCGCGGGGCTACACCTTC. This chain uses TRBV29-1 with TRBJ1-2, with TRBD1 identical over 7 bases. The junction had 8 bases not matched to a gene; V was cut back by 5 bases and J by 8 bases. This CDR3 has 12 amino acids. Per the germline V gene, CDR1 is SQVTM and CDR2 is ANQGSEA.

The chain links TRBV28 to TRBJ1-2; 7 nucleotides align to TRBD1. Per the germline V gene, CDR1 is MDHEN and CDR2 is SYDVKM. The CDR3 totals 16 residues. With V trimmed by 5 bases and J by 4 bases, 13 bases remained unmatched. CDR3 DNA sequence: TGTGCCAGCAGTCCCGAGGGCAGCGGGACAGTCTATGGCTACACCTTC. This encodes CASSPEGSGTVYGYTF.

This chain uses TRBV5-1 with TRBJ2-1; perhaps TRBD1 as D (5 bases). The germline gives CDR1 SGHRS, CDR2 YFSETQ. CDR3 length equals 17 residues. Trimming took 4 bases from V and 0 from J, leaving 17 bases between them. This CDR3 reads CASSPTQGAYSYNEQFF. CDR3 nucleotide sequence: TGCGCCAGCAGCCCCACTCAAGGGGCTTACTCCTACAATGAGCAGTTCTTC.

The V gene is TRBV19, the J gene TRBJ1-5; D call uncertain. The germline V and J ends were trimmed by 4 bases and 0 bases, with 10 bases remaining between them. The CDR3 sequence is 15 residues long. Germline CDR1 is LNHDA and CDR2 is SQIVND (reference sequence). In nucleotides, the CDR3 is TGTGCCAGTAGTAGAGACACCCTTAGCAATCAGCCCCAGCATTTT. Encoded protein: CASSRDTLSNQPQHF.

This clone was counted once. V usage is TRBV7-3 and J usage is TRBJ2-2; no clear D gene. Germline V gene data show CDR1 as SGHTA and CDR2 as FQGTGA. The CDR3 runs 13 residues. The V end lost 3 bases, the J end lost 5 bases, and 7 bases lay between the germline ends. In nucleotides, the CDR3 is TGTGCCAGCAGCTTTCTCCTAACCGGGGAGCTGTTTTTT. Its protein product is CASSFLLTGELFF. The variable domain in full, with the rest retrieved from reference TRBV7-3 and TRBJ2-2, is GAGVSQTPSNKVTEKGKYVELRCDPISGHTALYWYRQSLGQGPEFLIYFQGTGAADDSGLPNDRFFAVRPEGSVSTLKIQRTERGDSAVYLCASSFLLTGELFFGEGSRLTVL.

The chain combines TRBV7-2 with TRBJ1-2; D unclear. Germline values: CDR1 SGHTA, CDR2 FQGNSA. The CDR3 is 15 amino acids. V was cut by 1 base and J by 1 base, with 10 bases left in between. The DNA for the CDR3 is TGTGCCAGCAGCTTAGGACCGGGGATTAACTATGGCTACACCTTC. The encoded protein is CASSLGPGINYGYTF.

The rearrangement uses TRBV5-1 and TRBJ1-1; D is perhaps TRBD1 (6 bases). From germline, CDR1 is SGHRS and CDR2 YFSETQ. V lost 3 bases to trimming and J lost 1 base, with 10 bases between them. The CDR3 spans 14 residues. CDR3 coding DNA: TGCGCCAGCAGCTATCGGGGGCAGAACACTGAAGCTTTCTTT. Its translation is CASSYRGQNTEAFF.

CDR3 region: CASSVGELAVYNEQFF. CDR3 nucleotide sequence: TGTGCCAGCAGCGTAGGAGAGTTAGCGGTCTACAATGAGCAGTTCTTC. The chain joins TRBV9 to TRBJ2-1; D is perhaps TRBD2 (6 bases). This CDR3 region has 16 residues. Germline assignment: CDR1 SGDLS and CDR2 YYNGEE. Trimming removed 0 bases from V and 3 bases from J, with 13 bases in between. Combining the CDR3 with reference TRBV9 and TRBJ2-1 gives the whole variable domain DSGVTQTPKHLITATGQRVTLRCSPRSGDLSVYWYQQSLDQGLQFLIQYYNGEERAKGNILERFSAQQFPDLHSELNLSSLELGDSALYFCASSVGELAVYNEQFFGPGTRLTVL.